The clone carrying this T cell receptor beta chain was observed at least ten times. Time point in this sample: pre-sensitization, week 0. Treatment in this sample: therapeutic diphenylcyclopropenone sensitization with weekly scalp DPC. Donors, patients with alopecia ranging from 18 to 70 years old and judged suitable for DPC, provided samples. The data derive from a study of human T cells and chemical hapten exposure. As for the study in general: The study patch tested 0.01% DPC on the upper back and read results at 6 days.

The library gave individual cDNA molecules unique molecular identifiers. TCRdb re-analysed the RACE reads in MiXCR, keeping a single row per CDR3 protein. Here the sample spans more than 250,000 distinct CDR3 sequences, over 8% being singletons. V dropped 6 bases and J dropped 7; count of bases not matched to a gene: 6. The CDR3 is made up of 13 amino acids. Germline V gene sequence: CDR1 SQVTM, CDR2 ANQGSEA. The sequenced sample was whole blood, obtained in connection with sensitization to the hapten diphenylcyclopropenone (DPC). The rearrangement links TRBV29-1 to TRBJ2-1; TRBD2 aligns across 10 bases. The source of this sequence is a woman in her thirties or forties with alopecia areata. Some clones in this sample may be carry-over from other donors' samples. The CDR3 loop is CSVLLAGRNEQFF. CDR3 DNA sequence: TGCAGCGTCCTACTAGCGGGAAGGAATGAGCAGTTCTTC.